What follows are 5 T cell receptor beta chains derived from one specimen sequenced in a study of beta chain features in type 1 diabetes. Of the isolated RNA, all was reverse transcribed, and so the sequenced material was expressed TCRB transcripts. The method was immunoSEQ multiplex PCR; TCRdb's version includes in-frame clones alone and lacks a portion of them. The table has 250,000 to 350,000 clones, 12% to 15% seen once. The sample taken for sequencing was central memory CD4+ T cells from blood. The receptors stem from a young man in good health.

This clone has a handful of counts. The V call is TRBV29-1, the J call TRBJ1-2, with D possibly matching TRBD1 (5 bases). Germline V gene sequence: CDR1 SQVTM, CDR2 ANQGSEA. The CDR3 runs to 12 residues. The ends were cut back, 4 bases at V and 7 bases at J, with 13 bases in the middle. The CDR3 DNA follows: TGCAGCGTTGCTACGACAACAGGTGGCTACACCTTC. Encoded protein: CSVATTTGGYTF.

This clone was seen a few times. The J gene is TRBJ2-1, the V gene TRBV6-6, with a tentative D call TRBD2 (7 bases). V was clipped by 6 bases and J by 4 bases, with 19 bases between them. Germline CDR1 MNHNY, CDR2 SVGAGI (reference sequence). The CDR3 has 16 residues. The CDR3 is CASRREGDFRYNEQFF. The CDR3 DNA reads TGTGCCAGCAGAAGGGAGGGGGACTTTCGGTACAATGAGCAGTTCTTC.

In its sample, this clone was seen a few times. The genes are TRBV7-2 and TRBJ2-5; 10 positions agree with TRBD2. Germline CDR1 and CDR2: SGHTA and FQGNSA. V was pared by 5 bases and J by 7 bases, with 10 bases of the junction left unmatched. CDR3 length: 15 residues. The chain's CDR3 is CASSDVSGRAGTQYF. In DNA form, the CDR3 reads TGTGCCAGCAGCGACGTAAGCGGGAGGGCGGGGACCCAGTACTTC. Filled out from reference TRBV7-2 and TRBJ2-5, the complete variable domain reads GAGVSQSPSNKVTEKGKDVELRCDPISGHTALYWYRQSLGQGLEFLIYFQGNSAPDKSGLPSDRFSAERTGGSVSTLTIQRTQQEDSAVYLCASSDVSGRAGTQYFGPGTRLLVL.

The chain recombines TRBV5-1 with TRBJ1-1, with 9 nucleotides matching TRBD1. The CDR3 extends over 14 amino acids. The germline gives CDR1 SGHRS, CDR2 YFSETQ. V lost 3 bases to trimming and J lost 1 base; unmatched junction nucleotides: 1. The CDR3 protein is CASSSGQGNTEAFF. The CDR3 region has the DNA TGCGCCAGCAGCTCGGGACAGGGGAACACTGAAGCTTTCTTT.

This clone has only a few counts. The V and J genes are TRBV6-6 and TRBJ1-3; 8 bases fit TRBD1. The CDR3 loop spans 14 amino acids. The germline V gene has CDR1 MNHNY and CDR2 SVGAGI (reference sequence). Germline trimming cut 6 bases from V and 7 bases from J; bases unmatched to any gene: 8. The CDR3 sequence is CASRPTGGINTIYF. The CDR3 DNA is TGTGCCAGCAGGCCCACAGGGGGAATTAACACCATATATTTT.